The 20 T cell receptor beta chains in this list originate from one sample, sequenced in a study of OX40 agonist ivuxolimab in advanced cancers. Assay used: immunoSEQ multiplex PCR; TCRdb lists only in-frame clones, some missing. This sample carries approximately 94,000 clones, approximately 90% of them seen once, and the ten largest clones take approximately 0.16%. The sample consisted of CD4+ or CD8+ T cells sorted from blood, taken in a trial of the OX40 agonist ivuxolimab. These receptors all stem from an adult with an advanced solid tumor such as melanoma, head and neck, liver or kidney cancer.

This clone was seen a single time. The rearrangement joins TRBV9 to TRBJ2-3, with D uncertain. V lost 2 bases and J lost 0, with 10 bases in between. The CDR3 spans 15 residues. Germline values: CDR1 SGDLS, CDR2 YYNGEE. The CDR3 sequence: CASSVGSSSTDTQYF. DNA for the CDR3: TGTGCCAGCAGCGTTGGCAGCTCTAGCACAGATACGCAGTATTTT.

CDR3 protein: CASRKGNQPQHF. The CDR3 bases are TGTGCCAGTAGGAAGGGTAATCAGCCCCAGCATTTT. The rearrangement joins TRBV19 to TRBJ1-5; no clear D gene. Deletions cut 6 bases from V and 4 bases from J, with 7 bases between. The CDR3 is 12 amino acids. Germline V lookup: CDR1 LNHDA, CDR2 SQIVND (reference sequence).

In DNA form, the CDR3 reads TGTGCCAGCAGCTTATTATCCAGCGGGGGGGCGGTTGAGCAGTTCTTC. It codes for CASSLLSSGGAVEQFF. The chain has TRBV7-8 and TRBJ2-1; 10 nucleotides match TRBD2. The CDR3 is 16 amino acids. The V segment lost 2 bases and the J segment 9 bases; nucleotides outside the gene matches: 10. CDR1 and CDR2 from the germline V gene are SGHVS and FQNEAQ.

V is TRBV27 and J is TRBJ2-1; 11 nucleotides align to TRBD2. Germline values: CDR1 MNHEY, CDR2 SMNVEV (reference sequence). The CDR3 covers 14 residues. The V segment lost 3 bases and the J segment 10 bases; nucleotides outside the gene matches: 5. CDR3 DNA: TGTGCCAGCAGTTTGGCGGGACTAGCGGTAGAGCAGTTCTTC. Translated: CASSLAGLAVEQFF.

This clone came up once. This chain connects TRBV2 to TRBJ1-2, with 9 nucleotides matching TRBD1. CDR3 length: 14 residues. CDR1 and CDR2 (germline): SNHLY, FYNNEI. Germline trimming cut 6 bases from V and 2 bases from J; bases unmatched to any gene: 4. The CDR3 loop is CASRSGTGNYGYTF. CDR3 DNA sequence: TGTGCCAGCAGGAGCGGGACAGGGAACTATGGCTACACCTTC. Full variable domain (remainder filled in from reference TRBV2 and TRBJ1-2): EPEVTQTPSHQVTQMGQEVILRCVPISNHLYFYWYRQILGQKVEFLVSFYNNEISEKSEIFDDQFSVERPDGSNFTLKIRSTKLEDSAMYFCASRSGTGNYGYTFGSGTRLTVV.

The chain recombines TRBV23-1 with TRBJ2-3; D is unclear. TRBV23-1 is filed as an ORF, its function uncertain. The CDR3 has 16 amino acids. The V end was cut by 6 bases, the J end by 2 bases, with 18 bases between. As DNA, the CDR3 is TGCGCCAGCAGGTCAGTTGGTGCGCGGTCCACAGATACGCAGTATTTT. Its protein is CASRSVGARSTDTQYF.

V usage is TRBV27 and J usage is TRBJ2-2; a possible D gene is TRBD2 (6 bases). Germline CDR1 is MNHEY and CDR2 is SMNVEV (reference sequence). V shed 4 bases and J shed 5 bases, with 14 bases lying between them. This CDR3 is built from 15 residues. CDR3 sequence: CASSSGAGGTGELFF. The CDR3 nucleotides read TGTGCCAGCAGTTCGGGAGCCGGAGGGACCGGGGAGCTGTTTTTT.

The chain uses TRBV5-1 and TRBJ1-6, with 8 bases identical to TRBD1. This CDR3 contains 17 residues. Trimming cost V 1 base and J 0 bases; bases outside gene matches: 3. Germline V lookup: CDR1 SGHRS, CDR2 YFSETQ. CDR3 sequence (DNA): TGCGCCAGCAGCTTGCAAGGACAGGGCTCCTATAATTCACCCCTCCACTTT. Translated: CASSLQGQGSYNSPLHF.

The genes are TRBV12-5 and TRBJ2-1; TRBD1 is a possible D gene (7 bases). Trimming removed 6 bases at V and 7 bases at J, with 16 bases between. This CDR3 comprises 14 residues. Germline loops: CDR1 LGHNT, CDR2 FRNRAP. The CDR3 loop is CASGPGAGGNEQFF. CDR3 DNA sequence: TGTGCTAGTGGACCCGGGGCAGGGGGGAATGAGCAGTTCTTC.

The rearrangement uses TRBV7-3 and TRBJ2-5, with D uncertain. The CDR3 contains 13 residues. Germline-derived CDR1 and CDR2 are SGHTA and FQGTGA. The V end lost 1 base, the J end lost 5 bases, and 8 bases lay between the germline ends. CDR3 in DNA: TGTGCCAGCAGCTTAATTTCTGAGGAGACCCAGTACTTC. Encoded protein: CASSLISEETQYF.

The count of this clone is one. The chain is built from TRBV5-6 and TRBJ2-2; no firm D call. Germline loops: CDR1 SGHDT, CDR2 YYEEEE. This CDR3 is 14 amino acids long. The V end was cut by 2 bases, the J end by 7 bases, with 12 bases between. CDR3 amino acids: CASSFFLLDGELFF. The CDR3 coding sequence is TGTGCCAGCAGCTTTTTCCTCTTAGACGGGGAGCTGTTTTTT.

The rearrangement links TRBV7-6 to TRBJ1-3, with D possibly matching TRBD1 (5 bases). Germline V CDR1 and CDR2: SGHVS, FNYEAQ. V shed 5 bases and J shed 4 bases, with 18 bases lying between them. The CDR3 runs 16 residues. CDR3 in DNA: TGTGCCAGCAGCGATAAACCGGGACGGATGGGAAACACCATATATTTT. Its protein product is CASSDKPGRMGNTIYF.

This CDR3 reads CASSELGTKNTEAFF. CDR3 DNA: TGTGCCAGCAGTGAATTAGGGACAAAGAACACTGAAGCTTTCTTT. The genes are TRBV27 and TRBJ1-1, with D possibly TRBD1 on 6 matching bases. Germline V gives CDR1 MNHEY, CDR2 SMNVEV (reference sequence). The V end lost 5 bases, the J end lost 1 base, and 14 bases lay between the germline ends. The CDR3 covers 15 residues.

The rearrangement links TRBV5-1 to TRBJ2-1; 12 positions match TRBD2. V lost 5 bases, J lost 6 bases, and 6 bases stayed unmatched. The V gene's germline CDR1 is SGHRS and CDR2 YFSETQ. CDR3 length: 15 residues. CDR3 loop: CASSNLAGGSNEQFF. The CDR3 coding sequence is TGCGCCAGCAGTAACCTAGCGGGGGGGAGCAATGAGCAGTTCTTC.

This chain links TRBV27 with TRBJ2-1, with D possibly being TRBD2 (7 bases). Germline V gives CDR1 MNHEY, CDR2 SMNVEV (reference sequence). The length of the CDR3 is 14 residues. The V end was cut by 2 bases, the J end by 8 bases, with 13 bases between. The CDR3 region is CASSLRGGSDEQFF. DNA of the CDR3: TGTGCCAGCAGTTTAAGGGGGGGGAGTGATGAGCAGTTCTTC.

CDR3 nucleotide sequence: TGCGCCAGCAGCTTGATAGGGCAGGTGGATGAAAAACTGTTTTTT. Its protein product is CASSLIGQVDEKLFF. The chain joins TRBV5-1 to TRBJ1-4; no reliable D call. The germline gives CDR1 SGHRS, CDR2 YFSETQ. The CDR3 extends over 15 amino acids. V was trimmed by 1 base and J by 6 bases, leaving 13 bases between them.

In its sample, this clone was seen a few times. The chain is built from TRBV4-2 and TRBJ2-7; D gene ambiguous. The V gene lost 0 bases and the J gene lost 3 bases, with 15 bases spanning the gap. The length of the CDR3 is 16 residues. Looked up from germline, CDR1 is LGHNA and CDR2 is YNFKEQ. The CDR3 protein is CASSQDLIGRLYEQYF. The CDR3 region has the DNA TGTGCCAGCAGCCAAGATTTGATTGGCAGGCTCTACGAGCAGTACTTC.

This chain connects TRBV23-1 to TRBJ1-1; 9 bases match TRBD1. TRBV23-1 qualifies as an ORF whose function is uncertain. The J segment lost 7 bases and the V segment lost 0 bases, leaving 6 bases of the junction unmatched. CDR3 length equals 15 residues. CDR3 DNA: TGCGCCAGCAGTCAATCCGGACAGGGGAGGTATGAAGCTTTCTTT. It is translated as CASSQSGQGRYEAFF.

The chain joins TRBV11-2 to TRBJ1-6; the D is unclear. Trimming left V 5 bases short and J 5 bases short, with 4 bases between. Germline values: CDR1 SGHAT, CDR2 FQNNGV. The CDR3 loop spans 12 amino acids. CDR3 residues: CASSAHNSPLHF. The CDR3 DNA reads as TGTGCCAGCAGCGCCCATAATTCACCCCTCCACTTT.

This sequence joins TRBV2 and TRBJ2-6; TRBD1 agrees at 7 bases. With 4 bases clipped from V and 5 bases from J, the junction kept 8 bases outside the gene matches. The CDR3 is 16 amino acids. Germline CDR1 is SNHLY and CDR2 is FYNNEI. DNA of the CDR3: TGTGCCAGCAGTGCCTGGCAGGGGGTCTGGGCCAACGTCCTGACTTTC. It encodes CASSAWQGVWANVLTF.